These 19 T cell receptor beta chains originate from one sample sequenced in a study of blood T cell repertoires in COVID-19. The assay was immunoSEQ multiplex PCR, and TCRdb's table has in-frame clones only and misses some. The data hold fewer than 200,000 clones, with roughly 80% observed a single time. Material: peripheral blood. The receptors were sampled from a woman over 75 with COVID-19, enrolled during active disease.

The CDR3 nucleotides read TGTGCCAGCAGTATGAGACTAGCGGGGCTCTACGAGCAGTACTTC. This encodes CASSMRLAGLYEQYF. This chain links TRBV6-5 with TRBJ2-7; 11 bases fit TRBD2. Germline values: CDR1 MNHEY, CDR2 SVGAGI. CDR3 length: 15 residues. Germline trimming cut 5 bases from V and 3 bases from J; bases unmatched to any gene: 6.

This rearrangement joins TRBV11-2 to TRBJ1-4; weak D call: TRBD1 (5 bases). The V end was cut by 2 bases, the J end by 3 bases, with 16 bases between. The V gene's germline CDR1 is SGHAT and CDR2 FQNNGV. The CDR3 has 17 residues. Here the CDR3 DNA reads TGTGCCAGCAGCTTAAAGTTACCCAGGGCGTCTAATGAAAAACTGTTTTTT. It yields the protein CASSLKLPRASNEKLFF.

The chain combines TRBV5-1 with TRBJ2-7, with 10 bases fitting TRBD2. The CDR3 runs to 15 residues. Germline assignment: CDR1 SGHRS and CDR2 YFSETQ. V lost 0 bases to trimming and J lost 3 bases; unmatched junction nucleotides: 3. The CDR3 nucleotides are TGCGCCAGCAGCTTGGGCGCTAGCGGGGGCTACGAGCAGTACTTC. This encodes CASSLGASGGYEQYF.

This chain links TRBV27 with TRBJ1-6; D unresolved. The CDR3 is 16 residues long. Trimming left V 2 bases short and J 0 bases short, with 8 bases between. Germline V lookup: CDR1 MNHEY, CDR2 SMNVEV (reference sequence). The CDR3 spells CASSLRVSSYNSPLHF. CDR3 nucleotides: TGTGCCAGCAGTTTACGGGTTAGCTCCTATAATTCACCCCTCCACTTT.

The chain recombines TRBV4-2 with TRBJ1-1; TRBD1 agrees at 9 bases. Germline V gives CDR1 LGHNA, CDR2 YNFKEQ. This CDR3 has 15 residues. The trim removed 4 bases at V and 3 bases at J, leaving 6 bases unmatched. CDR3 residues: CASSRAQGADTEAFF. The CDR3 DNA reads TGTGCCAGCAGCCGCGCACAGGGGGCTGACACTGAAGCTTTCTTT.

The CDR3 region has the DNA TGTGCCAGCAGCTTTGGCCCAGGGGGCGACTATGGCTACACCTTC. As protein: CASSFGPGGDYGYTF. V is TRBV7-9 and J is TRBJ1-2; 8 bases fit TRBD1. V shed 3 bases and J 3 bases; nucleotides not matched to a gene: 6. The CDR3 has 15 residues. CDR1 and CDR2 (germline): SEHNR, FQNEAQ (reference sequence).

V and J are TRBV11-2 and TRBJ2-7; 11 nucleotides line up with TRBD2. Germline CDR1 and CDR2: SGHAT and FQNNGV. The V gene end was trimmed by 0 bases and the J gene end by 3 bases; junction bases not matched to a gene: 1. CDR3 length: 15 residues. The CDR3 loop reads CASSLELAGVYEQYF. CDR3 bases: TGTGCCAGCAGCTTAGAACTAGCGGGAGTCTACGAGCAGTACTTC.

This rearrangement joins TRBV5-8 to TRBJ1-5; 7 bases line up with TRBD1. The CDR3 runs 13 residues. V lost 3 bases and J lost 5; bases outside the gene matches: 2. Germline V gives CDR1 SGHTS, CDR2 YDEGEE. This CDR3 reads CASSSDRHQPQHF. The CDR3 DNA sequence: TGTGCCAGCAGCTCGGACAGGCATCAGCCCCAGCATTTT.

This chain joins TRBV11-2 and TRBJ2-3; 11 bases are shared with TRBD2. The V gene's germline CDR1 is SGHAT and CDR2 FQNNGV. CDR3 length: 17 amino acids. Trimming took 5 bases from V and 0 from J; bases not matched to a gene: 7. CDR3 in DNA: TGTGCCAGCAGCGCCTTACTAGCGGGAGTAAGCACAGATACGCAGTATTTT. Its translation is CASSALLAGVSTDTQYF.

The rearrangement uses TRBV6-5 and TRBJ1-1; no clear D gene. V shed 0 bases and J shed 4 bases, with 9 bases lying between them. CDR1 and CDR2 (germline): MNHEY, SVGAGI. The CDR3 has 14 amino acids. This CDR3 is CASSYSIRLTEAFF. As DNA, the CDR3 is TGTGCCAGCAGTTACTCGATCAGGCTCACTGAAGCTTTCTTT.

The chain uses TRBV28 and TRBJ1-4, with TRBD1 as a possible D gene (5 bases). CDR3 length: 15 amino acids. The germline V gene has CDR1 MDHEN and CDR2 SYDVKM. V lost 7 bases, J lost 3 bases, and 15 bases lay in between. CDR3 amino acids: CASTSPRVANEKLFF. In nucleotides, the CDR3 is TGTGCCAGCACCTCGCCCAGGGTTGCTAATGAAAAACTGTTTTTT.

The chain recombines TRBV2 with TRBJ1-1; perhaps TRBD1 as D (6 bases). CDR1 is SNHLY, CDR2 FYNNEI, per germline. The germline V and J ends were trimmed by 8 bases and 8 bases, with 18 bases remaining between them. CDR3 length equals 13 residues. CDR3 protein: CASLGGGSSEAFF. The CDR3 bases are TGTGCCAGCTTAGGGGGGGGAAGCTCCGAAGCTTTCTTT.

The CDR3 region is CASTLSGTSYNEQFF. For the CDR3, the DNA is TGTGCCAGCACCCTTAGCGGGACCTCCTACAATGAGCAGTTCTTC. This chain connects TRBV6-5 to TRBJ2-1; 8 bases are shared with TRBD2. CDR3 length equals 15 residues. CDR1 MNHEY and CDR2 SVGAGI come from the germline V gene. Trimming took 7 bases from V and 0 from J; bases not matched to a gene: 5.

The chain is built from TRBV12-3 or TRBV12-4 and TRBJ2-7; D is possibly TRBD2 (5 bases). This CDR3 spans 13 amino acids. The V end lost 6 bases, the J end lost 7 bases, and 16 bases lay between the germline ends. CDR3 protein: CASSTDSFVEQYF. The CDR3 region has the DNA TGTGCCAGCAGCACGGACTCCTTTGTAGAGCAGTACTTC.

This sequence joins TRBV2 and TRBJ1-4; 7 nucleotides line up with TRBD1. The CDR3 length is 13 residues. Germline V lookup: CDR1 SNHLY, CDR2 FYNNEI. Trimming took 6 bases from V and 8 from J; bases not matched to a gene: 6. The DNA for the CDR3 is TGTGCCAGCAGGGGACAGCAGGGAGAAAAACTGTTTTTT. Protein: CASRGQQGEKLFF.

The chain combines TRBV18 with TRBJ2-2; TRBD1 aligns across 8 bases. V dropped 2 bases and J dropped 4; count of bases not matched to a gene: 3. This CDR3 is built from 15 residues. Germline CDR1 is KGHSH and CDR2 is LQKENI. The CDR3 DNA reads as TGTGCCAGCTCACCAAGGACAGGGATCACCGGGGAGCTGTTTTTT. Its translation is CASSPRTGITGELFF.

The V call is TRBV29-1, the J call TRBJ2-5; weak D call: TRBD1 (6 bases). The CDR3 runs 12 residues. Germline V gene sequence: CDR1 SQVTM, CDR2 ANQGSEA. V was clipped by 4 bases and J by 1 base, with 7 bases between them. The CDR3 bases are TGCAGCGTTGGGACAGCCCAAGAGACCCAGTACTTC. This translates into CSVGTAQETQYF. Together with reference TRBV29-1 and TRBJ2-5, the CDR3 gives the full variable domain: SAVISQKPSRDICQRGTSLTIQCQVDSQVTMMFWYRQQPGQSLTLIATANQGSEATYESGFVIDKFPISRPNLTFSTLTVSNMSPEDSSIYLCSVGTAQETQYFGPGTRLLVL.

The V gene is TRBV9, the J gene TRBJ1-6, with D unclear. CDR1 and CDR2 (germline): SGDLS, YYNGEE. V lost 3 bases and J lost 6, with 19 bases in between. CDR3 size: 17 residues. CDR3: CASSDPAGYQFNSPLHF. The CDR3 region has the DNA TGTGCCAGCAGCGACCCGGCAGGATACCAGTTTAATTCACCCCTCCACTTT.

This clone is a singleton in its sample. The V call is TRBV29-1, the J call TRBJ2-1; 9 nucleotides match TRBD1. The CDR3 spans 15 residues. CDR1 SQVTM and CDR2 ANQGSEA come from the germline V gene. The trim removed 7 bases at V and 2 bases at J, leaving 9 bases unmatched. The CDR3 DNA sequence: TGCAGCGCCGTGAGGGGGACAGGGCCCTACAATGAGCAGTTCTTC. Its protein is CSAVRGTGPYNEQFF.